Presented here are 19 T cell receptor beta chains from one specimen sequenced in a study of shared clonotypes between healthy human individuals. Repertoires were generated with immunoSEQ multiplex PCR, while TCRdb's copy carries only in-frame clones and drops some. Among about 2.4 million clones listed, more than 90% were seen once. Sequenced sample: naive CD4+ T cells sorted from blood. Subset meaning: CD45RA+ positively selected. The receptors originated from a man between 18 and 35 years old in good health.

The CDR3 is CASSPPIPYEQYF. In DNA form, the CDR3 reads TGTGCCAGCTCACCACCGATCCCATACGAGCAGTACTTC. The chain joins TRBV18 to TRBJ2-7, with D unresolved. Germline V gene sequence: CDR1 KGHSH, CDR2 LQKENI. The CDR3 totals 13 residues. The ends were cut back, 0 bases at V and 4 bases at J, with 7 bases in the middle. Full variable domain (rest looked up from reference TRBV18 and TRBJ2-7): NAGVMQNPRHLVRRRGQEARLRCSPMKGHSHVYWYRQLPEEGLKFMVYLQKENIIDESGMPKERFSAEFPKEGPSILRIQQVVRGDSAAYFCASSPPIPYEQYFGPGTRLTVT.

J is TRBJ1-2 and V is TRBV6-1; D perhaps matches TRBD1 (6 bases). There are 12 residues in the CDR3. Germline V lookup: CDR1 MNHNS, CDR2 SASEGT. The V gene lost 3 bases and the J gene lost 8 bases, with 10 bases spanning the gap. CDR3 sequence reads: CASSDRGPGYTF. CDR3 DNA: TGTGCCAGCAGTGATCGGGGGCCGGGCTACACCTTC.

In nucleotides, the CDR3 is TGCGCCAGCAGCCAAGTATGGAACAGCATCTACGAGCAGTACTTC. Residues: CASSQVWNSIYEQYF. The chain links TRBV4-3 to TRBJ2-5; no firm D call. The J call may be mistaken, given a closer DNA end match to TRBJ2-7. The CDR3 covers 15 residues. Germline V lookup: CDR1 LGHNA, CDR2 YSLEER.

The V gene is TRBV10-2, the J gene TRBJ2-2, with no clear D. The germline V gene has CDR1 WSHSY and CDR2 SAAADI. The length of the CDR3 is 16 residues. The germline V and J ends were trimmed by 0 bases and 0 bases, with 8 bases remaining between them. In nucleotides, the CDR3 is TGCGCCAGCAGTGAGTCCATGACTGCGAACACCGGGGAGCTGTTTTTT. Translated, it gives CASSESMTANTGELFF.

V usage is TRBV4-1 and J usage is TRBJ2-3, with D unclear. Germline lookup yields CDR1 MGHRA and CDR2 YSYEKL. The CDR3 runs 14 residues. V shed 3 bases and J shed 0 bases, with 7 bases lying between them. CDR3 sequence: CASSQMGSTDTQYF. The DNA for the CDR3 is TGCGCCAGCAGCCAGATGGGCAGCACAGATACGCAGTATTTT.

Worth noting for this clone: Given the absence of the conserved phenylalanine or tryptophan at the CDR3 end, a read error is likely. The limits of the CDR3 on the DNA are not certain, so only TCRdb's listed CDR3 is given. V gene TRBV7-2 combines with J gene TRBJ2-3; the table assigns TRBD2, which was not confirmed against the DNA. CDR1 and CDR2 from the germline V gene are SGHTA and FQGNSA. The CDR3 contains 14 residues when both ends are counted. CDR3 residues: CASSLSVGLAGLVI.

This CDR3 reads CASSVWGHNNSPLHF. The CDR3 coding sequence is TGTGCCAGCAGTGTCTGGGGACATAATAATTCACCCCTCCACTTT. This chain uses TRBV6-1 with TRBJ1-6; D perhaps matches TRBD1 (6 bases). The CDR3 is 15 residues long. V dropped 4 bases and J dropped 5 bases, with 12 bases sitting between them. Germline CDR1 reads MNHNS; CDR2 reads SASEGT.

The J gene is TRBJ2-1, the V gene TRBV7-8; 7 bases line up with TRBD2. The CDR3 extends over 14 amino acids. In germline, CDR1 is SGHVS, CDR2 FQNEAQ. The V gene end was trimmed by 7 bases and the J gene end by 6 bases; junction bases not matched to a gene: 9. The CDR3: CASTPSREFNEQFF. CDR3 sequence (DNA): TGTGCCAGCACCCCATCGCGGGAGTTCAATGAGCAGTTCTTC. Looking up the rest from reference TRBV7-8 and TRBJ2-1 gives the full variable domain: GAGVSQSPRYKVAKRGQDVALRCDPISGHVSLFWYQQALGQGPEFLTYFQNEAQLDKSGLPSDRFFAERPEGSVSTLKIQRTQQEDSAVYLCASTPSREFNEQFFGPGTRLTVL.

The chain carries TRBV4-1 and TRBJ2-6, with 12 positions matching TRBD2. Germline CDR1 MGHRA, CDR2 YSYEKL. The CDR3 is made up of 18 amino acids. V lost 2 bases, J lost 0 bases, and 2 bases stayed unmatched. The CDR3 here is CASSQQLAGGSGANVLTF. The DNA of the CDR3 is TGCGCCAGCAGCCAACAACTAGCGGGGGGCTCTGGGGCCAACGTCCTGACTTTC.

The V and J genes are TRBV6-1 and TRBJ1-2; 11 nucleotides align to TRBD1. V lost 5 bases and J lost 6; bases outside the gene matches: 2. The CDR3 is made up of 13 amino acids. CDR1 is MNHNS, CDR2 SASEGT, per germline. CDR3 bases: TGTGCCAGCAGTCCGGACAGGGGGCATGGCTACACCTTC. Its translation is CASSPDRGHGYTF.

The chain carries TRBV7-9 and TRBJ2-1; D remains unclear. CDR3 length: 16 amino acids. CDR1 is SEHNR, CDR2 FQNEAQ, per germline (reference sequence). Trimming removed 0 bases from V and 0 bases from J, with 9 bases in between. DNA for the CDR3: TGTGCCAGCAGCTTAGCGATCCAGGTCTCCTACAATGAGCAGTTCTTC. Translated, it gives CASSLAIQVSYNEQFF.

The chain carries TRBV7-9 and TRBJ1-3; 7 nucleotides align to TRBD1. Germline V gene data show CDR1 as SEHNR and CDR2 as FQNEAQ (reference sequence). There are 15 residues in the CDR3. Trimming removed 3 bases from V and 4 bases from J; junction bases left unmatched: 6. The CDR3, as DNA: TGTGCCAGCAGCTTCTCGACAGGGATAGGAAACACCATATATTTT. Amino acids: CASSFSTGIGNTIYF.

About this clone itself: Other DNA sequences from this sample encode an identical CDR3 as well. The genes are TRBV7-2 and TRBJ1-3; unclear D gene. CDR3 length equals 15 residues. Trimming removed 5 bases from V and 1 base from J, with 12 bases in between. Per the germline V gene, CDR1 is SGHTA and CDR2 is FQGNSA. The CDR3 DNA reads as TGTGCCAGCAGCCCCCGGGCGGGATCTGGAAACACCATATATTTT. It yields the protein CASSPRAGSGNTIYF. Complete variable domain (other parts from reference TRBV7-2 and TRBJ1-3): GAGVSQSPSNKVTEKGKDVELRCDPISGHTALYWYRQSLGQGLEFLIYFQGNSAPDKSGLPSDRFSAERTGGSVSTLTIQRTQQEDSAVYLCASSPRAGSGNTIYFGEGSWLTVV.

The chain links TRBV7-2 to TRBJ1-6; D call uncertain. There are 14 residues in the CDR3. V lost 3 bases, J lost 6 bases, and 9 bases lay in between. Germline loops: CDR1 SGHTA, CDR2 FQGNSA. CDR3 sequence: CASSFLRFNSPLHF. CDR3 bases: TGTGCCAGCAGCTTCCTTAGGTTTAATTCACCCCTCCACTTT. Variable domain in full (rest from reference TRBV7-2 and TRBJ1-6): GAGVSQSPSNKVTEKGKDVELRCDPISGHTALYWYRQSLGQGLEFLIYFQGNSAPDKSGLPSDRFSAERTGGSVSTLTIQRTQQEDSAVYLCASSFLRFNSPLHFGNGTRLTVT.

The CDR3 loop reads CASSLDSGQTDTQYF. CDR3 sequence (DNA): TGTGCCAGCAGCTTAGATAGCGGGCAGACGGATACGCAGTATTTT. The chain combines TRBV7-2 with TRBJ2-3; 7 bases match TRBD2. The junction had 7 bases not matched to a gene; V was cut back by 1 base and J by 6 bases. CDR1 is SGHTA, CDR2 FQGNSA, per germline. This CDR3 has 15 residues.

The chain links TRBV7-2 to TRBJ1-2; the D is unclear. The CDR3 has 14 residues. The germline V gene encodes CDR1 SGHTA and CDR2 FQGNSA. The germline V and J ends were trimmed by 1 base and 5 bases, with 11 bases remaining between them. CDR3 region: CASSLVHTRYGYTF. CDR3 DNA sequence: TGTGCCAGCAGCTTAGTGCACACCCGATATGGCTACACCTTC.

This clone was recorded once. The chain employs TRBV19 and TRBJ2-1, with D perhaps assigned TRBD1 or TRBD2 (5 bases each). The CDR3 has 14 amino acids. Germline V gene data show CDR1 as LNHDA and CDR2 as SQIVND (reference sequence). V was trimmed by 8 bases and J by 9 bases, leaving 20 bases between them. Here the CDR3 DNA reads TGTGCCAGTTCTTACCTAGGGGAAGGAGGTGAGCAGTTCTTC. Protein product: CASSYLGEGGEQFF.

The chain couples TRBV2 to TRBJ2-7; 9 bases agree with TRBD1. The CDR3 runs 12 residues. V was clipped by 6 bases and J by 6 bases; unmatched bases: 3. Germline CDR1 and CDR2: SNHLY and FYNNEI. The CDR3, as DNA: TGTGCCAGCAGGACAGGGGGGAGCGAGCAGTACTTC. Translated: CASRTGGSEQYF.

Worth noting for this clone: This sample also contains other DNA sequences that code for the same CDR3. V and J are TRBV18 and TRBJ1-3, with 9 bases lining up with TRBD1. This CDR3 comprises 14 residues. Germline CDR1 reads KGHSH; CDR2 reads LQKENI. Trimming cost V 3 bases and J 6 bases; bases outside gene matches: 3. CDR3 sequence (DNA): TGTGCCAGCTCACCGCGGACAGGGGAAAACACCATATATTTT. Residues: CASSPRTGENTIYF.